This TCR beta chain was retrieved from a study of shared clonotypes between healthy human individuals (TCRdb year 2020). Regarding the complete study: The cohort comprised a couple of women and a few men aged 18 to 49 years. For each donor, CD4 naive and CD4 memory were each given three plates, CD8 naive was given two plates, and CD8 memory was given one plate. Libraries were prepared and TCR repertoires were sequenced by different laboratories using diverse techniques, in order to increase sequencing depth and limit assay-specific biases. Leukapheresis yielded between about 0.85 and 10 billion PBMCs per donor. To estimate repertoire size and how much clonotypes are shared between individuals, the study performed deep sequencing of blood TCR repertoires from roughly five healthy adults.

Using the deep immunoSEQ assay, multiplex PCR amplified TCR CDR3 regions from genomic DNA. Extracted genomic DNA from each cell subset was spread evenly across all wells of several immunoSEQ 96-well plates, with each plate serving as a replicate. Each replicate PCR for sorted subsets received around 210 ng genomic DNA, equal to about 30,000 T cell genomes. Purified libraries were measured with a Qubit 3.0 fluorometer, size-checked on a Bioanalyzer 2100, and measured again with the KAPA Library Quantification kit. Each immunoSEQ 96-well plate was sequenced on its own single-read 150-cycle Illumina NextSeq 550 flow cell. In the original analysis: Because only junctional sequences without quality scores were contained in the immunoSEQ output, filtering matching that applied to full-length reads could not be performed. Sequences were annotated with PyIR, a Python wrapper for IgBLAST v1.9, and V/J genes and CDR3 were assigned using IMGT germline references. Reads were removed for weak V/J assignments (E-value above 1e-6), missing CDR3, stop codons, out-of-frame junctions, or ambiguous translated residues. V3J clonotypes were defined as sequences sharing an identical inferred V gene, J gene, and CDR3 amino acid sequence. Percentage overlap between repertoires was calculated by dividing the number of shared unique clonotypes by the size of the smaller repertoire. Richness of each repertoire was evaluated using RTK rarefaction, the Chao1 estimator, and Recon v2.1 estimates of unobserved clonotypes. OLGA was used to compute generation probabilities for all TCRbeta clonotypes that the gDNA method yielded from a handful of donors. TCRdb stores this immuneACCESS table with in-frame sequences only. Part of the clones is absent; in the studies checked, under half of the shortfall reflects unresolved V genes, and no reason is known for the rest. That table furnishes V, J and clone size, whereas the DNA furnished D and trimming. In this sample the table shows 600,000 to 700,000 clones, roughly 72% of which occur a single time. Together, the top ten hold roughly 1.9% of the sample.

From the germline V gene (reference sequence), CDR1 is DFQATT and CDR2 is SNEGSKA. From its cysteine to its phenylalanine, the CDR3 spans 11 amino acids. CDR3 DNA only is kept here, 33 bases in frame from base 1. V lost 3 bases and J lost 8 bases; the stretch between them is 7 bases long. The donors were healthy, HIV-negative adults who had no recently reported acute infections or vaccinations. Every donor was a Caucasian adult residing in Nashville, Tennessee, USA. CD4+ T cells were enriched through magnetic negative selection, after which naive cells were positively selected on CD45RA and the remaining negative fraction served as the memory subset. After blood collection by leukapheresis, PBMCs were isolated using Ficoll-Histopaque density gradient centrifugation and then cryopreserved in the vapor phase of liquid nitrogen. Analytical flow cytometry was used to check the purity and quantity of every magnetically sorted T cell population. Genomic DNA was isolated from every sorted fraction and measured by UV absorbance on a Nanodrop 2000c.

A note on this clone: What this receptor recognizes is not known. No base quality values were provided; no much bigger clone lies one nucleotide off. The sample holds other DNA sequences that translate to the same CDR3.

Paper-wide results and their limitations: Sharing across several donors was observed for about 5% of naive CD4, 3.5% of naive CD8, 2% to 2.5% of memory CD4, and around 0.4% of memory CD8 clonotypes. Rarefaction of sorted-subset datasets indicated incomplete sequencing despite the large sequencing depth. The genetic and exposure-history diversity represented was limited by the small number of donors. Sampling was limited to blood, and TCR repertoires in tissue likely differ from TCR repertoires in blood. Naive subsets generally had larger estimated clonotype richness than memory subsets did. Pairwise subsampling indicated that sequencing depth was expected to affect the degree of clonotype sharing among donors. Compared with non-shared clonotypes, the clonotypes found in all four sorted-subset donors had higher generation probabilities.

This clonotype was obtained from a woman aged 25-40 years in good health. The sequenced material came from memory CD4+ T cells sorted from blood. The cell subset or site label, as the study defines it: CD45RA-negative fraction. The sequence joins TRBV20-1 to TRBJ2-2; D gene: possibly TRBD1, on 5 matching bases. The DNA is as follows: TGCAGTGCTAGGGGGCCGGGGGAGCTGTTTTTT. Translation gives CSARGPGELFF.